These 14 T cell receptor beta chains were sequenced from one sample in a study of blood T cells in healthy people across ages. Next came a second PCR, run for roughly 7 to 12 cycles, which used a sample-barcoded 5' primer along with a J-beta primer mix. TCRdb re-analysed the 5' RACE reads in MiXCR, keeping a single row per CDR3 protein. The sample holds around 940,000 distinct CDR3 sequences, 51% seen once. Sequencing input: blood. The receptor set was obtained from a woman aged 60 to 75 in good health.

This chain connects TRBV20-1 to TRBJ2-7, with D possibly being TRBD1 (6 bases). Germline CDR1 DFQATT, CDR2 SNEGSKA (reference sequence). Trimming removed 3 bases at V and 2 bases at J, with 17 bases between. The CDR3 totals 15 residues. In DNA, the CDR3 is TGCAGTGCTAGGCGACCCCGGGACACAGCCTACGAGCAGTACTTC. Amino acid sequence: CSARRPRDTAYEQYF.

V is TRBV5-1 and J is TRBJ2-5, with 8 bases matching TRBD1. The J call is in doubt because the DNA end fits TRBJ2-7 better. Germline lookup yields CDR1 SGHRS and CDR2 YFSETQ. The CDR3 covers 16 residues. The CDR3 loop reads CASSQPLGQGSYEQYF. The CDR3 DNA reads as TGCGCCAGCAGCCAACCGTTAGGACAGGGCTCCTACGAGCAGTACTTC.

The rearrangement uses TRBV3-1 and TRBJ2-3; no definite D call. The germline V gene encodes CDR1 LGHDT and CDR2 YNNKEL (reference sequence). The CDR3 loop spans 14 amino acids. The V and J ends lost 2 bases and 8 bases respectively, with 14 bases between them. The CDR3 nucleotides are TGTGCCAGCAGCCAACCGAACGACCGGTCTACGCAGTATTTT. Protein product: CASSQPNDRSTQYF.

CDR3: CASSFQRGGSPLHF. The CDR3 DNA is TGTGCCAGCAGTTTTCAGCGAGGGGGTTCACCCCTCCACTTT. The chain joins TRBV28 to TRBJ1-6; D is perhaps TRBD1 (6 bases). Germline V lookup: CDR1 MDHEN, CDR2 SYDVKM. The CDR3 extends over 14 amino acids. The V end was cut by 3 bases, the J end by 9 bases, with 12 bases between.

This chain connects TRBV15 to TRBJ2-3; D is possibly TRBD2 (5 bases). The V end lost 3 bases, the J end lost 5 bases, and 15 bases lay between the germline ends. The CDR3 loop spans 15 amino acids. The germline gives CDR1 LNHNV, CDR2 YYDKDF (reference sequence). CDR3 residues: CATSSFREPEDTQYF. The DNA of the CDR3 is TGTGCCACCAGCAGTTTCCGGGAACCCGAAGATACGCAGTATTTT.

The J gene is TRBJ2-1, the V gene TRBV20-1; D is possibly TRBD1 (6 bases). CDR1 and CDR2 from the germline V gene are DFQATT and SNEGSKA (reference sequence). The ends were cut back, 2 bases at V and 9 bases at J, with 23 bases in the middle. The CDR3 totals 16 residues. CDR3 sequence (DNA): TGCAGTGCTAGACCCTCGGACAGCCGCGTAGTCGGTGAGCAGTTCTTC. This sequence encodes CSARPSDSRVVGEQFF.

CDR3 loop: CASSQVEGATYEQYF. CDR3 bases: TGCGCCAGCAGCCAAGTTGAGGGGGCAACCTACGAGCAGTACTTC. The chain uses TRBV4-1 and TRBJ2-7; 7 nucleotides match TRBD1. With 1 base clipped from V and 2 bases from J, the junction kept 5 bases outside the gene matches. Germline lookup yields CDR1 MGHRA and CDR2 YSYEKL. There are 15 residues in the CDR3.

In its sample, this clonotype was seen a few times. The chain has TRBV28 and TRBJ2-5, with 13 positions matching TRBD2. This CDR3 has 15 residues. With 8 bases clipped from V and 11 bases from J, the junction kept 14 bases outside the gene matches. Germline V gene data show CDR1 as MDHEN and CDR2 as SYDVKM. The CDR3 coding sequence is TGTGCCAGCCTTGGGTGGACTAGCGGGAGTGGTGAGCAGTACTTC. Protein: CASLGWTSGSGEQYF.

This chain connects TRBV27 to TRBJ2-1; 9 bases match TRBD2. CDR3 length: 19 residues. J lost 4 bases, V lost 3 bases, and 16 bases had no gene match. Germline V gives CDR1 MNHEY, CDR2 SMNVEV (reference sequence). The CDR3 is CASSFLLAGAGALYNEQFF. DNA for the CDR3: TGTGCCAGCAGTTTCTTACTAGCGGGTGCGGGAGCGCTATACAATGAGCAGTTCTTC.

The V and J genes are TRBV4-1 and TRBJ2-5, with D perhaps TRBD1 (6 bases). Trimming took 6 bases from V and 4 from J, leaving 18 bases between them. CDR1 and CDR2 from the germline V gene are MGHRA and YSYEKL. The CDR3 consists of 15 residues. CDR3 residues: CASRRTGQRLETQYF. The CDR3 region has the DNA TGCGCCAGCAGACGGACGGGACAAAGGTTAGAGACCCAGTACTTC.

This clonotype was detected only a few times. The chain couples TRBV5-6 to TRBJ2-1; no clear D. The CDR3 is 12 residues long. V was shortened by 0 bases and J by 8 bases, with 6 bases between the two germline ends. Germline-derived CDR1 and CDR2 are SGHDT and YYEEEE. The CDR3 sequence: CASSLDTHEQFF. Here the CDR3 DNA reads TGTGCCAGCAGCTTGGACACCCATGAGCAGTTCTTC.

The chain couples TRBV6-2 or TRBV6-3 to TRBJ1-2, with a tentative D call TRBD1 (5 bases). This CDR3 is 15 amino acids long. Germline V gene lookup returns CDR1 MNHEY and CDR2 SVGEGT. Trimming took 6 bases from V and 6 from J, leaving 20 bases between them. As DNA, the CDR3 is TGTGCCAGCAGAGAAAGGCCAAATTGGGGGAATGGCTACACCTTC. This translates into CASRERPNWGNGYTF.

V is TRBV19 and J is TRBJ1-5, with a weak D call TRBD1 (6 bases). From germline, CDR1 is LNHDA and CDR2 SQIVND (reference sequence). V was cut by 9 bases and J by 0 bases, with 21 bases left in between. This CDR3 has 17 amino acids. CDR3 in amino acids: CASKRTADSYSNQPQHF. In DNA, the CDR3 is TGTGCCAGCAAGAGGACAGCCGACTCTTATAGCAATCAGCCCCAGCATTTT.

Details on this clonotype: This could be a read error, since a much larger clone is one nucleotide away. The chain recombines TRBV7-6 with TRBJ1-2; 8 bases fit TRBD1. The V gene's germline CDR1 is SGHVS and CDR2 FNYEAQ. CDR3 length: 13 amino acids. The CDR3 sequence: CASSPGTGYGYIF. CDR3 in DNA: TGTGCCAGCAGCCCCGGGACAGGATATGGCTACATCTTC.